This T cell receptor (beta chain) originates from a study of OX40 agonist ivuxolimab in advanced cancers. Study-level background: Ivuxolimab, which targeted the costimulatory receptor OX40 (CD134), was an agonistic, fully human IgG2 monoclonal antibody. The paper covers the monotherapy dose-escalation part of the phase I ivuxolimab trial, which included N of about 56 patients. Intravenous ivuxolimab was administered to patients every 2 weeks at six dose levels: 0.01, 0.1, 0.3, 1.5, 3 and 10 mg/kg. Among the approximately 54 dose-escalation patients, about 20 had hepatocellular carcinoma, about 15 melanoma, 9 renal cell carcinoma and 9 head and neck cancer. Peripheral TCRbeta sequencing aimed to test whether ivuxolimab altered TCR sequence diversity and caused clonal T-cell expansion. Partial responses occurred in three dose-escalation patients, of whom one had hepatocellular carcinoma and two had cutaneous melanoma. In the dose-escalation cohort, 75% to 90% of patients were male, and the mean age was 60 years with a range of roughly 23 to 79. Patients were allowed to have had prior anti-PD-1, anti-PD-L1 or anti-CTLA-4 therapy, and 40% to 45% of the dose-escalation patients had been treated with checkpoint inhibitors. Findings and caveats that apply to the study as a whole: At doses of 0.1 to 3.0 mg/kg, clonal expansion of both CD4+ and CD8+ blood T cells was observed from baseline to week 6. Low levels of normalized T-cell clonal expansion were also seen in some patients who did not respond. After ivuxolimab, expanded clones were on average more numerous among CD8+ T cells than among CD4+ T cells. Which antigens the clonally expanded peripheral T cells were specific for was not determined. In the 0.1-3.0 mg/kg groups, partial responders had among the lowest normalized peripheral clonal expansion, particularly in CD8+ T cells.

The trial excluded patients who had a history of autoimmune disease or were on systemic immunosuppression. Peripheral blood for TCR sequencing was drawn from every dose cohort at baseline, at cycle 4 day 1 and at cycle 7 day 1. The samples were taken from a phase I, first-in-human, multicenter, open-label dose-escalation trial of ivuxolimab. Adults with locally advanced or metastatic melanoma, renal cell carcinoma, hepatocellular carcinoma or head and neck squamous cell carcinoma were enrolled in the trial. CD4+ and CD8+ T cells were sorted separately from peripheral blood before TCR sequencing. The junction shows trimming of 0 bases on V and 6 bases on J, plus 12 bases between the germline ends. CDR1 and CDR2 (SGHTA, FQGNSA) derive from the germline V gene. CDR3 length: 14 amino acids, cysteine to phenylalanine. Of the read, only the CDR3 DNA is kept; its 42 bases are in frame from base 1. To sequence the TCRbeta CDR3 region, genomic DNA was isolated from the sorted cells. TCRbeta CDR3 regions were sequenced using the immunoSEQ Assay. What TCRdb holds here is the immuneACCESS table cut down to in-frame rearrangements. Part of the clones is not present; checked against another copy, under half of the missing clones reflect an unresolved V gene, and the others are unexplained. For this sample there are 65,000 to 75,000 clones; around 84% appear just once. The top ten clonotypes cover over 6.5% of the sample.

About this clone itself: Its antigen is currently not known. No much larger clone is present one base from it, and per-base qualities are unavailable.

This clonotype originated in an adult with an advanced solid tumor such as melanoma, head and neck, liver or kidney cancer. The V gene is TRBV7-2 and the J gene is TRBJ2-7, and TRBD1 may be the D gene, going by 6 matching bases. This sample comprised CD4+ or CD8+ T cells sorted from blood, obtained in a trial of the OX40 agonist ivuxolimab. The nucleotide sequence reads TGTGCCAGCAGCTTAGCGATACAGGGATTCGAGCAGTACTTC. Its translation is CASSLAIQGFEQYF.